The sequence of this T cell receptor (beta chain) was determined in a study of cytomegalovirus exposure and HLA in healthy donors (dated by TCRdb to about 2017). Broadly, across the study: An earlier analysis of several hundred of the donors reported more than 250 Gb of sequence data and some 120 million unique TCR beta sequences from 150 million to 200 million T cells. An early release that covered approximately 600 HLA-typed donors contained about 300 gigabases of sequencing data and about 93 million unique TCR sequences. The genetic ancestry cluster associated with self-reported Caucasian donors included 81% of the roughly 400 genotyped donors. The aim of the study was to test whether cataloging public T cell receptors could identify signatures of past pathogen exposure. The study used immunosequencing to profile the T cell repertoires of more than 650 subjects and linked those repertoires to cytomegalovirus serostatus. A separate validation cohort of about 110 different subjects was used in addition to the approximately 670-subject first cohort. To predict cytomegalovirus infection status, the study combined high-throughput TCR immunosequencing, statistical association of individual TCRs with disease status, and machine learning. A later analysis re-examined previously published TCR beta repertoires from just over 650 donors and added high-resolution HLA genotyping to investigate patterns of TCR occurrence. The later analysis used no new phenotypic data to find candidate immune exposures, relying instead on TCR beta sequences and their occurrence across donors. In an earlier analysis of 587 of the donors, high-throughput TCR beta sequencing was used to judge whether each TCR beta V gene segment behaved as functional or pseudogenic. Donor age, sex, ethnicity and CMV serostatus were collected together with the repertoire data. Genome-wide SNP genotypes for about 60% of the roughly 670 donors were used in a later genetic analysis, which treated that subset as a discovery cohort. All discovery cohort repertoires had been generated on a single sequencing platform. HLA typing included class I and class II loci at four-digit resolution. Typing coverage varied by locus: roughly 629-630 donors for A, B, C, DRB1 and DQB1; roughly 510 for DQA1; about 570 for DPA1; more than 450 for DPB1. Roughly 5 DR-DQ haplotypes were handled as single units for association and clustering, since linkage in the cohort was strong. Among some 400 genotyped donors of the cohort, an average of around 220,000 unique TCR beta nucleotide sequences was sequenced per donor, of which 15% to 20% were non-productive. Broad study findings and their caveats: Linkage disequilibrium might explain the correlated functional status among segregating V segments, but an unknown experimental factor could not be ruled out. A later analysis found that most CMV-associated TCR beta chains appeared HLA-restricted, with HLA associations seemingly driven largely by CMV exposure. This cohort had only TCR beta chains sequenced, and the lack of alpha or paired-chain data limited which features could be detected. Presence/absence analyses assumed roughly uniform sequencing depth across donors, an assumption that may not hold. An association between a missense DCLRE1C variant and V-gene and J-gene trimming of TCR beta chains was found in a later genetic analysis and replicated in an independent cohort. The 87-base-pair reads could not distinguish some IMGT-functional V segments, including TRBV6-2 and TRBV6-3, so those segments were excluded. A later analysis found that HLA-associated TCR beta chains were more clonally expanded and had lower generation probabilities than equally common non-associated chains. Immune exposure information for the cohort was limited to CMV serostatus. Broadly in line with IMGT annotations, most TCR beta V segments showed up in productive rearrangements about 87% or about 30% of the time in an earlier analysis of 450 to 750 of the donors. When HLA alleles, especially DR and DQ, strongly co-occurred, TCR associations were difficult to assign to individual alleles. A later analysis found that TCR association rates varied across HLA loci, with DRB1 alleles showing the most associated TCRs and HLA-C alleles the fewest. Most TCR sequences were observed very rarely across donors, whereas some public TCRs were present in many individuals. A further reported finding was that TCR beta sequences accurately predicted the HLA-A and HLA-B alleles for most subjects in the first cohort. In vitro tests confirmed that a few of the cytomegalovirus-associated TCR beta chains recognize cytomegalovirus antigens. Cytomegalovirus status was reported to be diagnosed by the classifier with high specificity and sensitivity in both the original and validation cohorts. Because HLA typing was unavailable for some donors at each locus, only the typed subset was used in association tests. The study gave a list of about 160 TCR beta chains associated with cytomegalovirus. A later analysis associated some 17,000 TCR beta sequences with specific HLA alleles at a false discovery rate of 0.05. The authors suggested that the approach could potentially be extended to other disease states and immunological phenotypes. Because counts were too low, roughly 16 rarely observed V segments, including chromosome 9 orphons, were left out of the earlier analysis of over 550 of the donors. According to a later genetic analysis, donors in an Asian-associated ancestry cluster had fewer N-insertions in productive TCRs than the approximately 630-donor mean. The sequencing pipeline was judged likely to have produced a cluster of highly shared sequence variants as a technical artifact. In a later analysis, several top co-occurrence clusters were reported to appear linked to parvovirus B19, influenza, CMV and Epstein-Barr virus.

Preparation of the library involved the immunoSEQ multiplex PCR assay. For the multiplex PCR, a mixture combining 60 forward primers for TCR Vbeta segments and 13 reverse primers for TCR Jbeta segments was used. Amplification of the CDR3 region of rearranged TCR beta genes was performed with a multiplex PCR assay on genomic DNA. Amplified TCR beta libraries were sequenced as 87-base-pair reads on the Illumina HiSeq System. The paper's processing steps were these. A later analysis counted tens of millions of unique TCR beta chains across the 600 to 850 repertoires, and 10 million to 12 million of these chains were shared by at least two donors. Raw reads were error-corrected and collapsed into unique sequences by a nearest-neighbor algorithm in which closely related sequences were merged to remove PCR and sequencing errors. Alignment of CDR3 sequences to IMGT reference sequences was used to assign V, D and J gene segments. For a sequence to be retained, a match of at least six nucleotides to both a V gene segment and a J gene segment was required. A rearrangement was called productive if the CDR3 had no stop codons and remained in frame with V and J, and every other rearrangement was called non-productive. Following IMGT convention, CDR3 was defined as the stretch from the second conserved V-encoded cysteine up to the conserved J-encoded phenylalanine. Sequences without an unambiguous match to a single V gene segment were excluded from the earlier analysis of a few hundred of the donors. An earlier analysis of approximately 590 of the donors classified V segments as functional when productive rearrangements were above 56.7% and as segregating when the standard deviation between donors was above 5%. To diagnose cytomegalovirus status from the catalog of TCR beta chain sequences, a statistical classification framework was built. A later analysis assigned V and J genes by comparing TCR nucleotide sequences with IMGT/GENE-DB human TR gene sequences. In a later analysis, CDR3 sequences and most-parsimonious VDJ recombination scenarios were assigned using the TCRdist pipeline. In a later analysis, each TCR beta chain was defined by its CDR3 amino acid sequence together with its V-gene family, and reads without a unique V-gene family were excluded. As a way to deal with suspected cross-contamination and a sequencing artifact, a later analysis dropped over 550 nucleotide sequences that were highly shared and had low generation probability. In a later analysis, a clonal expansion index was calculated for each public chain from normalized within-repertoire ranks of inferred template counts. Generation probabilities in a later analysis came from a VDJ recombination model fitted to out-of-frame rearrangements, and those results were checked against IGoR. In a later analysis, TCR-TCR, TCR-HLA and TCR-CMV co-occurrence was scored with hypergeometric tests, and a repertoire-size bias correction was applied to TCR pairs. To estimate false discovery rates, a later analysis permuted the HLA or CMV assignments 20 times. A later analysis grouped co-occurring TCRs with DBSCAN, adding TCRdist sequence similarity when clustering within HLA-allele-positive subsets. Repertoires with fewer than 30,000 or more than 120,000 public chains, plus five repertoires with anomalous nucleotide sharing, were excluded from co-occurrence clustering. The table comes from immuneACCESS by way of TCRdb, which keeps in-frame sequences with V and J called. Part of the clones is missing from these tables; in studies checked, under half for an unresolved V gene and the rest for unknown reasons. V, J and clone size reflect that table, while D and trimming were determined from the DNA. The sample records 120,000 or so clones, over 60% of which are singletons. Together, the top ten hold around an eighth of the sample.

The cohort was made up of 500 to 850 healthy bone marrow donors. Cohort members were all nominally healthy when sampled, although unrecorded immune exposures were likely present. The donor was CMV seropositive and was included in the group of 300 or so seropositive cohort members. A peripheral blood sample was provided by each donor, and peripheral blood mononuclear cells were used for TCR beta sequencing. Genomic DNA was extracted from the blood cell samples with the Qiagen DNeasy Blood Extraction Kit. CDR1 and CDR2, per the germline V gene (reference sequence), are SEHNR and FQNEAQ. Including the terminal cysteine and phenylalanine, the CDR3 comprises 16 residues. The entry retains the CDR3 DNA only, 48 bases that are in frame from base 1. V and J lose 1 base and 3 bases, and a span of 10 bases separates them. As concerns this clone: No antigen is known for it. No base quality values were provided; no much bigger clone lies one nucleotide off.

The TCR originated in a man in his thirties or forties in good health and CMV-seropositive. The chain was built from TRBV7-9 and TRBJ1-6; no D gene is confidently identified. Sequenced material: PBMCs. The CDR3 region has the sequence CASSLGQEVYNSPLHF. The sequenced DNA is TGTGCCAGCAGCTTAGGTCAGGAGGTCTATAATTCACCCCTCCACTTT. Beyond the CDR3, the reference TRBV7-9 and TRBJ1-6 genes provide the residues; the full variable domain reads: DTGVSQNPRHKITKRGQNVTFRCDPISEHNRLYWYRQTLGQGPEFLTYFQNEAQLEKSRLLSDRFSAERPKGSFSTLEIQRTEQGDSAMYLCASSLGQEVYNSPLHFGNGTRLTVT.